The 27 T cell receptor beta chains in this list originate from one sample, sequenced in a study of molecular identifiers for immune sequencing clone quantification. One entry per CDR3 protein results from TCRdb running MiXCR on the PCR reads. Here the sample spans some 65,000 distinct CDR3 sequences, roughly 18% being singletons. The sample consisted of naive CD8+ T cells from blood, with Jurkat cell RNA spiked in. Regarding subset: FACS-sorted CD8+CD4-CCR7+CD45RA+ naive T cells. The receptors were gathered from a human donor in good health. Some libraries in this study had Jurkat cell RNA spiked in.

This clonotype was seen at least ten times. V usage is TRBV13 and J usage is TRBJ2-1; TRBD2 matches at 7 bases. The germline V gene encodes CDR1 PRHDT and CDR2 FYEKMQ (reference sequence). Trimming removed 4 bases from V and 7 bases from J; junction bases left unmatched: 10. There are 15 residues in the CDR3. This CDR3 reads CASSSGTTLGNEQFF. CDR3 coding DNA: TGTGCCAGCAGCTCCGGGACTACCTTAGGGAATGAGCAGTTCTTC.

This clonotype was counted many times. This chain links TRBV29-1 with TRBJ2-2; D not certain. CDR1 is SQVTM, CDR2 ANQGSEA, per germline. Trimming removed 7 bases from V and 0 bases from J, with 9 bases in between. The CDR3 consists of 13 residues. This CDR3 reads CSGQPSNTGELFF. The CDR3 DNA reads TGCAGCGGTCAGCCGTCGAACACCGGGGAGCTGTTTTTT.

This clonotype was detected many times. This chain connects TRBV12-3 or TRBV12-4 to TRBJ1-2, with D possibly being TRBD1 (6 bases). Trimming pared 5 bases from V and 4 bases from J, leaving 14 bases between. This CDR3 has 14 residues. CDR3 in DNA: TGTGCCAGCAGTCCTACAGGGCCACCCTATGGCTACACCTTC. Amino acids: CASSPTGPPYGYTF.

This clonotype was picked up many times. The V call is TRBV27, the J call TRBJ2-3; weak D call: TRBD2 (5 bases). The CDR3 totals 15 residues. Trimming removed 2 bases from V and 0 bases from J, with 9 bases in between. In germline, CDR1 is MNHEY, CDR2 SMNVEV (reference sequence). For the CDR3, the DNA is TGTGCCAGCAGTTTAACTAGAACTAGCACAGATACGCAGTATTTT. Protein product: CASSLTRTSTDTQYF.

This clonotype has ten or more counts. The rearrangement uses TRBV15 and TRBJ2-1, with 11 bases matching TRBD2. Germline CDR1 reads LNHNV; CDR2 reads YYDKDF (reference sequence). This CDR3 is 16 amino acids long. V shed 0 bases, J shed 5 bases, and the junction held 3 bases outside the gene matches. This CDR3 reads CATSRELAGDHNEQFF. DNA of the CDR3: TGTGCCACCAGCAGAGAACTAGCGGGAGACCACAATGAGCAGTTCTTC.

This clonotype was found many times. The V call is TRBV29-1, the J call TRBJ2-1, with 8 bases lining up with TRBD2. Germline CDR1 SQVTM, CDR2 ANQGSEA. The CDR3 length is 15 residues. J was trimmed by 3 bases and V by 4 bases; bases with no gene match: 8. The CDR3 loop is CSVVRSGRSYNEQFF. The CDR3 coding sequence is TGCAGCGTTGTTCGAAGCGGGAGAAGCTACAATGAGCAGTTCTTC.

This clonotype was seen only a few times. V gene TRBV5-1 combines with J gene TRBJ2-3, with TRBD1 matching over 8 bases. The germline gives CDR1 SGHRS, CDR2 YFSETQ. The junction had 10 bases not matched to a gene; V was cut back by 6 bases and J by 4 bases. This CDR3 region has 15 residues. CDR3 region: CASTTSGGRADTQYF. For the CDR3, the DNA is TGCGCCAGCACCACATCAGGGGGCAGGGCAGATACGCAGTATTTT.

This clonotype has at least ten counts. CDR3 residues: CASSLTEGTYEQYF. DNA of the CDR3: TGTGCCAGCAGCTTAACCGAGGGCACCTACGAGCAGTACTTC. V is TRBV7-9 and J is TRBJ2-7, with D possibly matching TRBD2 (5 bases). V lost 2 bases and J lost 2, with 10 bases in between. Germline loops: CDR1 SEHNR, CDR2 FQNEAQ (reference sequence). The CDR3 is made up of 14 amino acids. The whole variable domain, remainder taken from reference TRBV7-9 and TRBJ2-7, is DTGVSQNPRHKITKRGQNVTFRCDPISEHNRLYWYRQTLGQGPEFLTYFQNEAQLEKSRLLSDRFSAERPKGSFSTLEIQRTEQGDSAMYLCASSLTEGTYEQYFGPGTRLTVT.

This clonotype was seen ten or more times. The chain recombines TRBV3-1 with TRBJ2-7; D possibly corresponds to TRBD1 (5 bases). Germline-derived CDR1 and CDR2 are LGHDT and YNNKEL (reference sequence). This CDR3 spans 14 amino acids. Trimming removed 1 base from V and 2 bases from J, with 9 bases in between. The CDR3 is CASSQGTRAYEQYF. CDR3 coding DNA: TGTGCCAGCAGCCAAGGGACAAGAGCCTACGAGCAGTACTTC.

This chain's CDR3 is CASSMFLAGEGNEQFF. CDR3 bases: TGTGCCAGCAGCATGTTCCTAGCGGGAGAAGGCAATGAGCAGTTCTTC. V gene TRBV11-1 combines with J gene TRBJ2-1; 10 bases match TRBD2. This CDR3 contains 16 residues. V dropped 5 bases and J dropped 6; count of bases not matched to a gene: 10. CDR1 SGHAT and CDR2 FQDESV come from the germline V gene (reference sequence). The full variable domain, in which reference TRBV11-1 and TRBJ2-1 provide the parts outside the CDR3, is EAEVAQSPRYKITEKSQAVAFWCDPISGHATLYWYRQILGQGPELLVQFQDESVVDDSQLPKDRFSAERLKGVDSTLKIQPAELGDSAMYLCASSMFLAGEGNEQFFGPGTRLTVL.

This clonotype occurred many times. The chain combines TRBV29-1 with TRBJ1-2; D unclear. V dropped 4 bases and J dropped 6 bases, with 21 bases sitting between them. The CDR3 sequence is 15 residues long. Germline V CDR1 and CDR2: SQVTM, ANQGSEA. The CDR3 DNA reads TGCAGCGTTGTCCCCCCCCTGAGGGAAGTGAATGGCTACACCTTC. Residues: CSVVPPLREVNGYTF.

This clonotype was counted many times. This CDR3 reads CASSIGHGLAAYEQYF. DNA for the CDR3: TGTGCCAGTAGTATTGGCCACGGACTAGCCGCCTACGAGCAGTACTTC. The J gene is TRBJ2-7, the V gene TRBV19; 8 bases line up with TRBD2. The CDR3 totals 16 residues. The germline gives CDR1 LNHDA, CDR2 SQIVND (reference sequence). V dropped 3 bases and J dropped 2; count of bases not matched to a gene: 9.

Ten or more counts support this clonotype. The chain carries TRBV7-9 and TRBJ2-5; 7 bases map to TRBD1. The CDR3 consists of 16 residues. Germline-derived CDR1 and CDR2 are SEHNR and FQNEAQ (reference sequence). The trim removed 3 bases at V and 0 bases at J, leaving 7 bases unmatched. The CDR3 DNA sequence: TGTGCCAGCAGCTTGACCGGGACAGAGGACCAAGAGACCCAGTACTTC. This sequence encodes CASSLTGTEDQETQYF.

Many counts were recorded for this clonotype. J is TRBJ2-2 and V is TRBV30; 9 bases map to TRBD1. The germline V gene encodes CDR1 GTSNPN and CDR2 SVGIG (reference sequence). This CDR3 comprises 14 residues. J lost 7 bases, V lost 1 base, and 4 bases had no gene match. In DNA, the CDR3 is TGTGCCTGGAGTGGGGACAGGGATGACGGGGAGCTGTTTTTT. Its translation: CAWSGDRDDGELFF.

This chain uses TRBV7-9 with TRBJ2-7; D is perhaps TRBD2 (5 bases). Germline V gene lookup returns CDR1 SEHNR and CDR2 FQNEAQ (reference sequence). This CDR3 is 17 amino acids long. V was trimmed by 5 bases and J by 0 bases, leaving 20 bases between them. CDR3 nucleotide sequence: TGTGCCAGCAGCCGGTTCCCCATTAGCGACTACTCCTACGAGCAGTACTTC. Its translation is CASSRFPISDYSYEQYF.

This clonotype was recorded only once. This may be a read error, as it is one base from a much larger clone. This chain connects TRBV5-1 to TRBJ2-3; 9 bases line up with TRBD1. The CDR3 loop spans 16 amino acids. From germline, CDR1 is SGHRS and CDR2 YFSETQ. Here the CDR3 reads CASSQQGAGVRDTRYF. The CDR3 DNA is TGCGCCAGCAGCCAACAGGGGGCTGGAGTGAGGGATACGCGGTATTTT.

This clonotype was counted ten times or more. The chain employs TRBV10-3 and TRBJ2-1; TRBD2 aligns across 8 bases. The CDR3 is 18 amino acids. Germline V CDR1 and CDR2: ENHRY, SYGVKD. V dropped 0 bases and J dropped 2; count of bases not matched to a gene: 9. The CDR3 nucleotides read TGTGCCATCAGTGAGTCGACTCAGGGAGCGGGAGCCTACAATGAGCAGTTCTTC. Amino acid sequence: CAISESTQGAGAYNEQFF.

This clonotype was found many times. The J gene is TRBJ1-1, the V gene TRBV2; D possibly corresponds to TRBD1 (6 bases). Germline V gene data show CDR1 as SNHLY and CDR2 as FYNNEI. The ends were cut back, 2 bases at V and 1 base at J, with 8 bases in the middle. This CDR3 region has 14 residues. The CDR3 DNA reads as TGTGCCAGCAGTGAATCAGGGGCGAACACTGAAGCTTTCTTT. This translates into CASSESGANTEAFF.

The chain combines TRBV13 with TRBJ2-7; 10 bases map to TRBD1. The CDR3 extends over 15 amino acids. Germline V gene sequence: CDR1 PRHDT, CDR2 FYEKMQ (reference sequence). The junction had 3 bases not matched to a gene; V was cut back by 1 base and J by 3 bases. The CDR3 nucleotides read TGTGCCAGCAGCTTAGTGGGACAGGGGCTCTACGAGCAGTACTTC. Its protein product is CASSLVGQGLYEQYF.

The CDR3 sequence is CASRDVGGGSNEQFF. In nucleotides, the CDR3 is TGTGCCAGCAGGGATGTGGGAGGAGGGTCCAATGAGCAGTTCTTC. V usage is TRBV7-9 and J usage is TRBJ2-1; D is possibly TRBD2 (6 bases). V was trimmed by 6 bases and J by 6 bases, leaving 18 bases between them. The CDR3 totals 15 residues. Germline CDR1 SEHNR, CDR2 FQNEAQ (reference sequence).

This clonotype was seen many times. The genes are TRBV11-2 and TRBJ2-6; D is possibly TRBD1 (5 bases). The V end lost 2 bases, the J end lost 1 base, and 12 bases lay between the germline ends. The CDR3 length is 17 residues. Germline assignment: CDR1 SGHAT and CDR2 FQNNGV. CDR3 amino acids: CASSLSYRLSGANVLTF. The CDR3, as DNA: TGTGCCAGCAGCTTATCATACAGGCTGTCTGGGGCCAACGTCCTGACTTTC.

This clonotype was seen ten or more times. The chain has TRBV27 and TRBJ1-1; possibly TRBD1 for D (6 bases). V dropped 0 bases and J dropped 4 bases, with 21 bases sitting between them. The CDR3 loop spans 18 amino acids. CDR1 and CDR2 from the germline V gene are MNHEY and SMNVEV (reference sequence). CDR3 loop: CASSLSPGARGGVTEAFF. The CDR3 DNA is TGTGCCAGCAGTTTATCGCCGGGGGCTCGCGGAGGCGTCACTGAAGCTTTCTTT.

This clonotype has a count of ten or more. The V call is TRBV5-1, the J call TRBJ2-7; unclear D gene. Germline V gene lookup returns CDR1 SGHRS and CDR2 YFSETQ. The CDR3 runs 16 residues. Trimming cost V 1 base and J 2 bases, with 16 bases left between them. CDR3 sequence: CASSLNTYTSAYEQYF. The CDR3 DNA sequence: TGCGCCAGCAGCTTGAATACTTATACTTCCGCCTACGAGCAGTACTTC. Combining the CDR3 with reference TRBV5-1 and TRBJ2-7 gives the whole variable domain KAGVTQTPRYLIKTRGQQVTLSCSPISGHRSVSWYQQTPGQGLQFLFEYFSETQRNKGNFPGRFSGRQFSNSRSEMNVSTLELGDSALYLCASSLNTYTSAYEQYFGPGTRLTVT.

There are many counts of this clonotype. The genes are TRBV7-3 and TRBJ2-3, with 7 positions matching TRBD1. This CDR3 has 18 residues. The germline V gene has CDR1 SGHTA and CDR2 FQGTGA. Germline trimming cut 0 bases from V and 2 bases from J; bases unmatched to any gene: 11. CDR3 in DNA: TGTGCCAGCAGCTTAACCCCCTCGACAGGGACGGACACAGATACGCAGTATTTT. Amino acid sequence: CASSLTPSTGTDTDTQYF.

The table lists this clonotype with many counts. The CDR3 is CATSAGNEQFF. The DNA for the CDR3 is TGTGCCACCAGCGCGGGGAATGAGCAGTTCTTC. The chain uses TRBV24-1 and TRBJ2-1; D is possibly TRBD2 (6 bases). The CDR3 spans 11 residues. Trimming took off 7 bases at V and 7 bases at J, with 7 bases between the two ends. Germline V gene data show CDR1 as KGHDR and CDR2 as SFDVKD.

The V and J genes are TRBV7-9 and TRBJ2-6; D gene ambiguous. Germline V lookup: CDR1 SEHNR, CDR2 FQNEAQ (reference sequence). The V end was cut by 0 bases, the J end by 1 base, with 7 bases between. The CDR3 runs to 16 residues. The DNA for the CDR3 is TGTGCCAGCAGCTTAGCAGTAGGATCTGGGGCCAACGTCCTGACTTTC. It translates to CASSLAVGSGANVLTF.

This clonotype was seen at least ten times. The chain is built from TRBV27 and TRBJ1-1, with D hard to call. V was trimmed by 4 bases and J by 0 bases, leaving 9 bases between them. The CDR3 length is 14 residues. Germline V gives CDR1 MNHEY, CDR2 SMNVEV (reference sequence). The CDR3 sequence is CASSSPEMNTEAFF. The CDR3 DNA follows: TGTGCCAGCAGTTCTCCAGAGATGAACACTGAAGCTTTCTTT.